The sequence of this TCR beta chain was determined in a study of T-cell reconstitution after alpha-beta-depleted transplantation in children. The TCRbeta library was prepared with unique molecular identifiers. TCRdb independently ran MiXCR on the PCR reads; one entry per CDR3 protein. This table has 450,000 to 600,000 distinct CDR3 sequences, 32% appearing once. Germline V CDR1 and CDR2: DFQATT, SNEGSKA (reference sequence). This CDR3 region has 15 residues. V gave up 0 bases and J gave up 5 bases, with 15 bases separating them. J is TRBJ2-3 and V is TRBV20-1; a possible D gene is TRBD2 (5 bases). The source material was PBMCs from the stem cell graft donor, sampled from the stem cell graft. The TCR sequence derives from a human donor who donated a stem cell graft to a child with aplastic anemia. The CDR3 DNA is TGCAGTGCTAGAGAAGTAGCGACACGGGTAGATACGCAGTATTTT. The encoded protein is CSAREVATRVDTQYF.